One and the same sample provided the 18 T cell receptor beta chains below, sequenced in a study of blood T cell repertoires in COVID-19. TCRdb's table, derived via immunoSEQ multiplex PCR, lists solely in-frame clones and lacks some. This sample has about 190,000 clones, with around 79% found just once. The sample consisted of peripheral blood. The receptors stem from a woman aged 45-60 years with acute or convalescent COVID-19.

In this sample, this clone turned up once. A read error may account for a junction end that differs from germline. The V gene is TRBV4-2, the J gene TRBJ1-6, with TRBD1 matching over 8 bases. CDR3 size: 16 residues. Germline V gives CDR1 LGHNA, CDR2 YNFKEQ. CDR3 residues: CASSQDQGALNSPLHF. As DNA, the CDR3 is TGTGCCAGCAGCCAAGATCAGGGGGCTCTGAATTCACCCCTTCACTTT.

The V gene is TRBV20-1, the J gene TRBJ1-2; D is perhaps TRBD1 (6 bases). There are 14 residues in the CDR3. V lost 3 bases to trimming and J lost 7 bases, with 18 bases between them. CDR1 and CDR2 (germline): DFQATT, SNEGSKA (reference sequence). In DNA, the CDR3 is TGCAGTGCTAGTTCGAGACGACAGGTTGGTGGCTACACCTTC. This encodes CSASSRRQVGGYTF.

The rearrangement joins TRBV11-2 to TRBJ1-1; D call uncertain. Germline assignment: CDR1 SGHAT and CDR2 FQNNGV. Trimming took 0 bases from V and 4 from J, leaving 12 bases between them. The CDR3 has 15 residues. Here the CDR3 reads CASSLDRVASTEAFF. In DNA, the CDR3 is TGTGCCAGCAGCTTAGATCGGGTAGCCAGCACTGAAGCTTTCTTT.

This clone was detected only a few times. The same CDR3 also results from other DNA sequences found in this sample. V is TRBV19 and J is TRBJ1-5; 8 bases agree with TRBD1. V gave up 6 bases and J gave up 2 bases; unmatched junction bases: 9. This CDR3 spans 16 amino acids. The germline CDR1 and CDR2 sequences are LNHDA and SQIVND (reference sequence). In nucleotides, the CDR3 is TGTGCCAGTAGCGTTGACAGGGGCGGGGGCAATCAGCCCCAGCATTTT. This translates into CASSVDRGGGNQPQHF.

The chain carries TRBV7-9 and TRBJ2-5; 7 nucleotides agree with TRBD1. V trimming: 4 bases; J trimming: 5 bases; junction bases outside the gene matches: 1. This CDR3 comprises 12 residues. Germline loops: CDR1 SEHNR, CDR2 FQNEAQ (reference sequence). CDR3 amino acids: CASSSTGETQYF. DNA for the CDR3: TGTGCCAGCAGCTCGACAGGGGAGACCCAGTACTTC.

The genes are TRBV18 and TRBJ1-3; 11 nucleotides line up with TRBD1. The CDR3 has 19 amino acids. Trimming at V came to 3 bases and at J to 2 bases, leaving 12 bases not matched to a gene. Per germline, CDR1 KGHSH and CDR2 LQKENI. CDR3 coding DNA: TGTGCCAGCTCACCTGTTAATACCGGACAGGGGGCTGCTGGAAACACCATATATTTT. It yields the protein CASSPVNTGQGAAGNTIYF.

The J gene is TRBJ1-5, the V gene TRBV5-1; 8 bases fit TRBD1. The CDR3 is 15 residues long. In germline, CDR1 is SGHRS, CDR2 YFSETQ. The trim removed 0 bases at V and 7 bases at J, leaving 6 bases unmatched. The CDR3 nucleotides read TGCGCCAGCAGCTTGGACCCAGGGGGCAGCCAGCCCCAGCATTTT. As protein: CASSLDPGGSQPQHF.

The V and J genes are TRBV4-1 and TRBJ2-1; TRBD2 agrees at 7 bases. From germline, CDR1 is MGHRA and CDR2 YSYEKL. V was clipped by 0 bases and J by 2 bases; unmatched bases: 7. This CDR3 region has 17 residues. The CDR3 DNA reads as TGCGCCAGCAGCCAAGAGAGAAGCGGGGCCACCTACAATGAGCAGTTCTTC. This codes for CASSQERSGATYNEQFF.

V gene TRBV27 combines with J gene TRBJ1-6; D gene uncertain. Trimming took off 4 bases at V and 0 bases at J, with 7 bases between the two ends. The CDR3 sequence is 15 residues long. Germline V gene sequence: CDR1 MNHEY, CDR2 SMNVEV (reference sequence). The CDR3 is CASSSMSSYNSPLHF. The CDR3 DNA sequence: TGTGCCAGCAGTTCAATGAGCTCCTATAATTCACCCCTCCACTTT.

The chain uses TRBV6-2 or TRBV6-3 and TRBJ2-7; D may be TRBD2 (5 bases). The CDR3 totals 13 residues. Germline V gene lookup returns CDR1 MNHEY and CDR2 SVGEGT. Trimming cost V 0 bases and J 9 bases, with 12 bases left between them. The CDR3 here is CASSYSEAVVQYF. As DNA, the CDR3 is TGTGCCAGCAGTTACTCGGAAGCGGTGGTGCAGTACTTC.

The chain uses TRBV5-6 and TRBJ2-1; D remains ambiguous. CDR3 length: 15 residues. Looked up from germline, CDR1 is SGHDT and CDR2 is YYEEEE. V dropped 5 bases and J dropped 0 bases, with 12 bases sitting between them. DNA for the CDR3: TGTGCCAGCAGGGGCAGCCCGAACTCCTACAATGAGCAGTTCTTC. Translating it yields CASRGSPNSYNEQFF.

J is TRBJ2-5 and V is TRBV21-1; the listed D gene, TRBD1, was not tested against the DNA. TRBV21-1 is classified as a pseudogene. The CDR3 is made up of 17 amino acids. The CDR3 protein is CASSKEETGGQGETQYF. CDR3 in DNA: TGTGCCAGCAGCAAAGAAGAGACAGGGGGCCAGGGAGAGACCCAGTACTTC.

This clone appeared a single time. As DNA, the CDR3 is TGTGCCAGTAGTATAGGCAGGATTAACATGAACACTGAAGCTTTCTTT. Translating gives CASSIGRINMNTEAFF. This chain uses TRBV19 with TRBJ1-1; D is unclear. The germline V gene encodes CDR1 LNHDA and CDR2 SQIVND (reference sequence). The V gene lost 1 base and the J gene lost 0 bases, with 12 bases spanning the gap. The CDR3 totals 16 residues. Using reference TRBV19 and TRBJ1-1 for the parts outside the CDR3, the full variable domain is DGGITQSPKYLFRKEGQNVTLSCEQNLNHDAMYWYRQDPGQGLRLIYYSQIVNDFQKGDIAEGYSVSREKKESFPLTVTSAQKNPTAFYLCASSIGRINMNTEAFFGQGTRLTVV.

This chain uses TRBV18 with TRBJ2-7; TRBD2 aligns across 8 bases. V was clipped by 4 bases and J by 12 bases; unmatched bases: 14. The germline CDR1 and CDR2 sequences are KGHSH and LQKENI. The CDR3 covers 14 residues. As DNA, the CDR3 is TGTGCCAGCTCACTCGATTCGGGACTAGTTTCGTGGTACTTC. Its protein is CASSLDSGLVSWYF. Combining the CDR3 with reference TRBV18 and TRBJ2-7 gives the whole variable domain NAGVMQNPRHLVRRRGQEARLRCSPMKGHSHVYWYRQLPEEGLKFMVYLQKENIIDESGMPKERFSAEFPKEGPSILRIQQVVRGDSAAYFCASSLDSGLVSWYFGPGTRLTVT.

The V gene is TRBV28, the J gene TRBJ1-2; D gene uncertain. Germline loops: CDR1 MDHEN, CDR2 SYDVKM. This CDR3 comprises 12 residues. V was pared by 7 bases and J by 8 bases, with 14 bases between. CDR3 sequence: CASKAGAGGYTF. The CDR3 nucleotides read TGTGCCAGCAAGGCCGGAGCGGGAGGCTACACCTTC.

V is TRBV2 and J is TRBJ1-2; 9 nucleotides align to TRBD1. The germline V gene has CDR1 SNHLY and CDR2 FYNNEI. Trimming removed 6 bases from V and 5 bases from J; junction bases left unmatched: 7. CDR3 length equals 14 residues. Written as DNA, the CDR3 is TGTGCCAGCAGGCCTGGACAGGGGTTATATGGCTACACCTTC. Protein: CASRPGQGLYGYTF. The full variable domain, rest sourced from reference TRBV2 and TRBJ1-2, is EPEVTQTPSHQVTQMGQEVILRCVPISNHLYFYWYRQILGQKVEFLVSFYNNEISEKSEIFDDQFSVERPDGSNFTLKIRSTKLEDSAMYFCASRPGQGLYGYTFGSGTRLTVV.

The chain has TRBV19 and TRBJ1-2; perhaps TRBD1 as D (5 bases). The CDR3 loop spans 15 amino acids. Trimming left V 5 bases short and J 0 bases short, with 13 bases between. CDR1 is LNHDA and CDR2 is SQIVND in the germline V gene (reference sequence). The CDR3 here is CASSRTLQANYGYTF. The CDR3 DNA follows: TGTGCCAGTAGTCGCACCTTACAGGCTAACTATGGCTACACCTTC.

In its sample, this clone was seen a few times. This rearrangement joins TRBV5-1 to TRBJ1-1; the D gene is possibly TRBD1 (5 bases). Germline assignment: CDR1 SGHRS and CDR2 YFSETQ. Trimming removed 0 bases at V and 5 bases at J, with 20 bases between. This CDR3 region has 17 residues. The CDR3: CASSLAPRTLMGTEAFF. The CDR3 DNA is TGCGCCAGCAGCTTGGCCCCTAGGACACTTATGGGGACTGAAGCTTTCTTT.